The clone carrying this T cell receptor (beta chain) showed up just a few times. Its antigen remains unknown. The sample comes from a study of beta chain features in type 1 diabetes. Sorted populations all exceeded 95% purity. Expressed TCRB transcripts were sequenced because the entire RNA isolate underwent reverse transcription. Method: immunoSEQ multiplex PCR; TCRdb's copy keeps in-frame clones and lacks some. This repertoire shows roughly 610,000 clones, around a sixth found once; its top ten account for about 0.087%. Study-level results: It was among patients, rather than healthy donors, that naive, central memory and Treg TCRB repertoires appeared more similar. Any HLA-type effect on TCRB rearrangement remained unresolved here. Across all four CD4+ subsets, people with type 1 diabetes showed modestly shorter TCRB CDR3s.

Trimming took 4 bases from V and 7 from J; bases not matched to a gene: 10. There are 15 residues in the CDR3. CDR1 MNHEY and CDR2 SMNVEV come from the germline V gene (reference sequence). The TCR was taken from a man aged 18 to 29 in good health. The chain joins TRBV27 to TRBJ1-2, with 9 bases identical to TRBD1. The sequenced material came from naive CD4+ T cells from blood. CDR3 in amino acids: CASSSLSTGGLGYTF. The CDR3 DNA follows: TGTGCCAGCAGTTCCCTTTCGACAGGGGGTCTTGGCTACACCTTC.